These T cell receptor beta chains were read from a single sample in a study of cytomegalovirus exposure and HLA in healthy donors. Only in-frame clones appear in the TCRdb table, and some are missing; sequencing was by immunoSEQ multiplex PCR. Of 75,000 to 90,000 clones detected, nearly 80% appear once; the ten largest clones hold 7.5% to 10%. Sequencing used PBMCs. These receptors were collected from a woman in her forties in good health and CMV-seropositive. Both conserved end residues are part of each CDR3. D genes are given only for firm matches. Clone size is not always given. Where it is, it says once, few, many or a class for expanded clones.

v_call: TRBV6-1; j_call: TRBJ2-7; clone_size: .; d_call: TRBD1; cdr3_nt: TGTGCCAGCAGTGGGGACAGGGGGCTTATCGAGCAGTACTTC; cdr3_aa: CASSGDRGLIEQYF
v_call: TRBV11-3; j_call: TRBJ2-5; clone_size: .; d_call: .; cdr3_nt: TGTGCCAGCAGCTCCACCGGGGGATCGGAGACCCAGTACTTC; cdr3_aa: CASSSTGGSETQYF
v_call: TRBV6-5; j_call: TRBJ1-1; clone_size: .; d_call: .; cdr3_nt: TGTGCCAGCAGTTACTCGACTTTTCCGGGGAACACTGAAGCTTTCTTT; cdr3_aa: CASSYSTFPGNTEAFF
v_call: TRBV30; j_call: TRBJ2-4; clone_size: .; d_call: .; cdr3_nt: TGTGCCTCGAACCGGGACACTGAAAACATTCAGTACTTC; cdr3_aa: CASNRDTENIQYF
v_call: TRBV6-5; j_call: TRBJ2-7; clone_size: .; d_call: TRBD1; cdr3_nt: TGTGCCAGCACCCTCGGGGGACAGGGACCCCACGAGCAGTACTTC; cdr3_aa: CASTLGGQGPHEQYF
v_call: TRBV10-3; j_call: TRBJ1-1; clone_size: .; d_call: .; cdr3_nt: TGTGCCATCAGTGCGAAACAGGGTGGCACTGAAGCTTTCTTT; cdr3_aa: CAISAKQGGTEAFF
v_call: TRBV2; j_call: TRBJ2-1; clone_size: .; d_call: TRBD2; cdr3_nt: TGTGCCAGCAGATCGACTAGCGGGGGGCCCCTGAGCTCCTACAATGAGCAGTTCTTC; cdr3_aa: CASRSTSGGPLSSYNEQFF
v_call: TRBV2; j_call: TRBJ1-2; clone_size: .; d_call: .; cdr3_nt: TGTGCCAGCAGTTTTCCCAACGGGGAAGGGACATATGGCTACACCTTC; cdr3_aa: CASSFPNGEGTYGYTF
v_call: TRBV5-6; j_call: TRBJ1-3; clone_size: .; d_call: .; cdr3_nt: TGTGCCAGCAGTAGGGGCTACTCTGGAAACACCATATATTTT; cdr3_aa: CASSRGYSGNTIYF
v_call: TRBV21-1; j_call: TRBJ1-5; clone_size: .; d_call: .; cdr3_nt: TGTGCCAGCAGCTCGACGACAGGGGGAAGTCAGCCCCAGCATTTT; cdr3_aa: CASSSTTGGSQPQHF
v_call: TRBV7-2; j_call: TRBJ2-1; clone_size: once; d_call: .; cdr3_nt: TGTGCCAGCAGCCCCGGGTTCAGGGTAAGCTCCTACAATGAGCAGTTCTTC; cdr3_aa: CASSPGFRVSSYNEQFF
v_call: TRBV13; j_call: TRBJ2-3; clone_size: once; d_call: TRBD1; cdr3_nt: TGTGCCAGCAGCTTGACAGGGACAGATACGCAGTATTTT; cdr3_aa: CASSLTGTDTQYF
v_call: TRBV6-5; j_call: TRBJ2-7; clone_size: .; d_call: TRBD2; cdr3_nt: TGTGCCAGCAGTTACATAGCGGGGGGTGGCGAGCAGTACTTC; cdr3_aa: CASSYIAGGGEQYF
v_call: TRBV7-2; j_call: TRBJ1-2; clone_size: once; d_call: .; cdr3_nt: TGTGCCAGCAGCTTAGAGTCCGGTCCGGGGGGCTACACCTTC; cdr3_aa: CASSLESGPGGYTF
v_call: TRBV30; j_call: TRBJ1-1; clone_size: .; d_call: TRBD1; cdr3_nt: TGTGCCTGGAAAGTAACAGGGGCTGAAGCTTTCTTT; cdr3_aa: CAWKVTGAEAFF
v_call: TRBV29-1; j_call: TRBJ1-1; clone_size: .; d_call: .; cdr3_nt: TGCAGCGCCGAGGGTTCACCGGACACTGAAGCTTTCTTT; cdr3_aa: CSAEGSPDTEAFF
v_call: TRBV6-1; j_call: TRBJ2-7; clone_size: medium-sized; d_call: .; cdr3_nt: TGTGCCAGCAGTGACCTCGAAGGGGATAGCTCCTACGAGCAGTACTTC; cdr3_aa: CASSDLEGDSSYEQYF
v_call: TRBV7-9; j_call: TRBJ2-1; clone_size: .; d_call: .; cdr3_nt: TGTGCCAGCAACAAAAATGGTGAGCAGTTCTTC; cdr3_aa: CASNKNGEQFF
v_call: TRBV19; j_call: TRBJ2-4; clone_size: .; d_call: .; cdr3_nt: TGTGCCAGTAGTATAGCGACACTAGCCAAAAACATTCAGTACTTC; cdr3_aa: CASSIATLAKNIQYF
v_call: TRBV19; j_call: TRBJ2-7; clone_size: .; d_call: TRBD2; cdr3_nt: TGCGCCAGTAGTCCCAAAGGAGGGAGGGACGAGCAGTACTTC; cdr3_aa: CASSPKGGRDEQYF
v_call: TRBV5-1; j_call: TRBJ2-3; clone_size: .; d_call: TRBD2; cdr3_nt: TGCGCCAGCAGCACGGGACTAGCGGGGTCGGTTGGCACAGATACGCAGTATTTT; cdr3_aa: CASSTGLAGSVGTDTQYF
v_call: TRBV7-3; j_call: TRBJ2-1; clone_size: .; d_call: TRBD2; cdr3_nt: TGTGCCAGCAGCTTGACTAGCGGTTACAATGAGCAGTTCTTC; cdr3_aa: CASSLTSGYNEQFF
v_call: TRBV7-6; j_call: TRBJ2-7; clone_size: .; d_call: TRBD2; cdr3_nt: TGTGCCAGCAGCTTAGGACTAGCGGGGGCCAGCTCCTACGAGCAGTACTTC; cdr3_aa: CASSLGLAGASSYEQYF
v_call: TRBV13; j_call: TRBJ2-7; clone_size: medium-sized; d_call: .; cdr3_nt: TGTGCCAGCGCGGTCGGGAGCTCCTACGAGCAGTACTTC; cdr3_aa: CASAVGSSYEQYF
v_call: TRBV6-1; j_call: TRBJ1-1; clone_size: few; d_call: TRBD1; cdr3_nt: TGTGCCAGCAGTGTGGGACAGGGTAATGAAGCTTTCTTT; cdr3_aa: CASSVGQGNEAFF
v_call: TRBV2; j_call: TRBJ2-5; clone_size: .; d_call: TRBD2; cdr3_nt: TGTGCCAGCAGTGAATTCTCTAGCGGGGGGAACCAAGAGACCCAGTACTTC; cdr3_aa: CASSEFSSGGNQETQYF
v_call: TRBV5-1; j_call: TRBJ2-6; clone_size: .; d_call: .; cdr3_nt: TGCGCCAGCAGCCTACCGAACTCTGGGGCCAACGTCCTGACTTTC; cdr3_aa: CASSLPNSGANVLTF
v_call: TRBV5-6; j_call: TRBJ1-5; clone_size: .; d_call: TRBD1; cdr3_nt: TGTGCCAGCAGCGCCTTACAGGGGAGCAATCAGCCCCAGCATTTT; cdr3_aa: CASSALQGSNQPQHF
v_call: TRBV11-3; j_call: TRBJ2-1; clone_size: .; d_call: TRBD2; cdr3_nt: TGTGCCAGCAGCTGGACTAGCTACAATGAGCAGTTCTTC; cdr3_aa: CASSWTSYNEQFF
v_call: TRBV30; j_call: TRBJ2-2; clone_size: .; d_call: .; cdr3_nt: TGTGCCTGGAGTGACATGGGAGCGACCGGGGAGCTGTTTTTT; cdr3_aa: CAWSDMGATGELFF
v_call: TRBV5-1; j_call: TRBJ2-5; clone_size: few; d_call: .; cdr3_nt: TGCGCCAGCAGCGGGGGGAATTTGGGAGAGACCCAGTACTTC; cdr3_aa: CASSGGNLGETQYF
v_call: TRBV6-5; j_call: TRBJ1-4; clone_size: .; d_call: .; cdr3_nt: TGTGCCAGCAGTTACGGCAGGGTTAATGAAAAACTGTTTTTT; cdr3_aa: CASSYGRVNEKLFF
v_call: TRBV28; j_call: TRBJ1-1; clone_size: .; d_call: .; cdr3_nt: TGTGCCAGCCGACAGACACTGATGAACACTGAAGCTTTCTTT; cdr3_aa: CASRQTLMNTEAFF
v_call: TRBV5-1; j_call: TRBJ1-4; clone_size: .; d_call: .; cdr3_nt: TGCGCCAGCAGCTTGGGTGCTGAGGGACGGGGAGGAGGTGAAAAACTGTTTTTT; cdr3_aa: CASSLGAEGRGGGEKLFF
v_call: TRBV19; j_call: TRBJ2-3; clone_size: .; d_call: TRBD1; cdr3_nt: TGTGCCAGTAGTCAACCGGGACAGAGAGATACGCAGTATTTT; cdr3_aa: CASSQPGQRDTQYF
v_call: TRBV29-1; j_call: TRBJ2-3; clone_size: .; d_call: TRBD1; cdr3_nt: TGCAGCGTTTCCCACGGACAGGGGGGTTGGGATACGCAGTATTTT; cdr3_aa: CSVSHGQGGWDTQYF
v_call: TRBV6-6; j_call: TRBJ2-7; clone_size: .; d_call: .; cdr3_nt: TGTGCCAGCAGTTATGCGCGGGACTCGAGCTACGAGCAGTACTTC; cdr3_aa: CASSYARDSSYEQYF
v_call: TRBV4-3; j_call: TRBJ1-6; clone_size: .; d_call: .; cdr3_nt: TGCGCCAGCAGCCAACAGGGAAAGGACTCACCCCTCCACTTT; cdr3_aa: CASSQQGKDSPLHF
v_call: TRBV18; j_call: TRBJ2-1; clone_size: once; d_call: TRBD2; cdr3_nt: TGTGCCAGCTCAACTAGCGGGGGCTCCTACAATGAGCAGTTCTTC; cdr3_aa: CASSTSGGSYNEQFF
v_call: TRBV15; j_call: TRBJ2-6; clone_size: .; d_call: TRBD2; cdr3_nt: TGTGCCACCAGCAGAGGTGGCGGGAGGAACTCTGGGGCCAACGTCCTGACTTTC; cdr3_aa: CATSRGGGRNSGANVLTF
v_call: TRBV19; j_call: TRBJ2-1; clone_size: .; d_call: TRBD2; cdr3_nt: TGTGCCAGTAGTATACTAGCGGGGGGCCCTGGCAATGAGCAGTTCTTC; cdr3_aa: CASSILAGGPGNEQFF
v_call: TRBV6-5; j_call: TRBJ1-6; clone_size: few; d_call: .; cdr3_nt: TGTGCCAGCAGACTTACCCGGGACAACTCACCCCTCCACTTT; cdr3_aa: CASRLTRDNSPLHF
v_call: TRBV5-6; j_call: TRBJ2-7; clone_size: few; d_call: TRBD1; cdr3_nt: TGTGCCAGCAGCTTGAGGGGGCAATACGAGCAGTACTTC; cdr3_aa: CASSLRGQYEQYF
v_call: TRBV19; j_call: TRBJ1-4; clone_size: .; d_call: .; cdr3_nt: TGTGCCAGTAGCCCCCAGGGTATTAATGAAAAACTGTTTTTT; cdr3_aa: CASSPQGINEKLFF
v_call: TRBV5-4; j_call: TRBJ1-1; clone_size: .; d_call: TRBD1; cdr3_nt: TGTGCCAGCAGCTTGACAGGGGGCCGGGGCACTGAAGCTTTCTTT; cdr3_aa: CASSLTGGRGTEAFF
v_call: TRBV2; j_call: TRBJ2-2; clone_size: .; d_call: .; cdr3_nt: TGTGCCAGCAGTGACCCCGGCAGGCCTACGAACACCGGGGAGCTGTTTTTT; cdr3_aa: CASSDPGRPTNTGELFF
v_call: TRBV28; j_call: TRBJ2-3; clone_size: few; d_call: .; cdr3_nt: TGTGCCAGCAGTTCTGGGCTAGCGTTTGCAGATACGCAGTATTTT; cdr3_aa: CASSSGLAFADTQYF
v_call: TRBV4-3; j_call: TRBJ2-1; clone_size: .; d_call: TRBD2; cdr3_nt: TGCGCCAGCAGCCAAACAGGCGGGGGGATCTACAATGAGCAGTTCTTC; cdr3_aa: CASSQTGGGIYNEQFF
v_call: TRBV13; j_call: TRBJ2-5; clone_size: .; d_call: .; cdr3_nt: TGTGCCAGCAGCTTTGGCAGGAAAGAGACCCAGTACTTC; cdr3_aa: CASSFGRKETQYF
v_call: TRBV2; j_call: TRBJ1-4; clone_size: few; d_call: .; cdr3_nt: TGTGCCAGCAGTGCCAGGAGGAATAATGAAAAACTGTTTTTT; cdr3_aa: CASSARRNNEKLFF
v_call: TRBV10-3; j_call: TRBJ1-3; clone_size: .; d_call: .; cdr3_nt: TGTGCCATCAGTGAGCCGGGTCCCCAGGGAAACACCATATATTTT; cdr3_aa: CAISEPGPQGNTIYF
v_call: TRBV10-3; j_call: TRBJ2-1; clone_size: .; d_call: TRBD1; cdr3_nt: TGTGCCATCAGTGACGGGGGGACAGGGAATGAGCAGTTCTTC; cdr3_aa: CAISDGGTGNEQFF
v_call: TRBV2; j_call: TRBJ1-1; clone_size: .; d_call: .; cdr3_nt: TGTGCCAGCAGGGGGCCGGTATTGAACACTGAAGCTTTCTTT; cdr3_aa: CASRGPVLNTEAFF
v_call: TRBV7-7; j_call: TRBJ2-7; clone_size: .; d_call: .; cdr3_nt: TGTGCCAGCAGCTTAGACCCCCTGGCCGAGCAGTACTTC; cdr3_aa: CASSLDPLAEQYF
v_call: TRBV7-2; j_call: TRBJ2-5; clone_size: .; d_call: TRBD2; cdr3_nt: TGTGCCAGCAGCTTACGCGCTAGCGGGGGGGAAGAGACCCAGTACTTC; cdr3_aa: CASSLRASGGEETQYF
v_call: TRBV7-2; j_call: TRBJ1-2; clone_size: few; d_call: .; cdr3_nt: TGTGCCAGCAGCCCATCCGACAGAGTATATGGCTACACCTTC; cdr3_aa: CASSPSDRVYGYTF
v_call: TRBV30; j_call: TRBJ1-2; clone_size: .; d_call: .; cdr3_nt: TGTGCCTGGAGCCCCGGGGGTGGCTACACCTTC; cdr3_aa: CAWSPGGGYTF
v_call: TRBV6-5; j_call: TRBJ1-1; clone_size: .; d_call: TRBD1; cdr3_nt: TGTGCCAGCAGAAACGGACAGGTTAACACTGAAGCTTTCTTT; cdr3_aa: CASRNGQVNTEAFF
v_call: TRBV21-1; j_call: TRBJ1-1; clone_size: .; d_call: .; cdr3_nt: TGTGCCAGCAGCACCCAACAGGGTGTGACTGAAGCTTTCTTT; cdr3_aa: CASSTQQGVTEAFF